This TCR beta chain is drawn from a study of blood T cell repertoires in COVID-19. Study-wide context: Sites across the United States, Italy and Spain contributed samples from acute and convalescent COVID-19. Sources were T cells, B-cell-depleted T cells, or PBMCs; the material itself was cDNA or gDNA.

CDR1 SGHTA and CDR2 FQGNSA come from the germline V gene. The ends lost 4 bases at V and 9 bases at J; junction bases unmatched: 12. This CDR3 region has 16 residues. Per the original methods: Nucleated cell counts were estimated from reference gene primer amplification. Sequencing used immunoSEQ multiplex PCR; TCRdb keeps in-frame clones, though not all of them. The V and J calls and the clone size are those of that table, but D and trimming were determined from the DNA. The sample consists of some 14,000 clones, under 95% of them appearing once. The clonotype was recovered from a human donor in a cohort sampled during active COVID-19. The sequenced sample was peripheral blood. The chain carries TRBV7-2 and TRBJ2-5; 12 bases agree with TRBD2. CDR3 in amino acids: CASSSSRTSGNEAQYF. The CDR3 DNA follows: TGTGCCAGCAGCTCATCTCGGACTAGCGGGAACGAGGCCCAGTACTTC.